This record looks at one T cell receptor (beta chain) sequence and its context. No antigen is known for it. Base-call qualities are not available, and no considerably larger clone is one nucleotide away. The data stem from a study of relationships among human T cell subsets (dated by TCRdb to the early 2010s). About the full investigation: Sequencing was performed on eight distinct blood T cell populations: pan T, CD8 cytotoxic, regulatory, Th1, Th2, naive plus transitional, activated and memory cells.

Library construction relied on multiplex PCR. Sequencing was carried out with a 454 GS FLX. Semiquantitative ARM-PCR was used to amplify the TCR alpha and beta CDR3 regions from mRNA. In ARM-PCR, tagged nested gene-specific primers were used first, and communal superprimers then performed exponential amplification. Nested primers were removed by exonuclease before the second amplification round on first-round PCR products. Sequencing of the amplicons was performed on the 454 platform, which allows millions of DNA fragments to be sequenced rapidly without cloning bias. A read counted as effective if the read could be mapped to both V and J germline segments. For the original study's pipeline: IRmap was used to assign reads to germline V, D and J segments, relying on pyromap, a Smith-Waterman modification adapted to 454 sequencing errors. D-beta assignments were filtered using cutoffs set at the 99th percentile of alignment scores from simulated random sequences. The CDR3 was taken to be the amino acids lying between the conserved V-segment Y[YFLI]C motif and the J-segment [FW]GXGT motif. A compound Poisson process model, previously applied to large-scale EST data, was used to estimate repertoire diversity. A procedure for detecting cross-contamination was applied so that sample contamination could be argued against as the origin of shared CDR3s. TCRdb applied fastp at Q25 and MiXCR to the public reads, then kept only in-frame beta chains. Each entry merges the rows of one CDR3 protein and shows their most common DNA and genes. V and J calls and clone size were set by TCRdb, not the authors. The sample table lists around 14,000 distinct CDR3 sequences, roughly 64% of them with a count of one. The ten biggest clones cover about 35% of the sample.

Miltenyi superparamagnetic beads coated with subset-specific monoclonal antibodies were used to isolate the T cell subsets. Every T cell population was isolated from peripheral blood. Whole blood was subjected to Ficoll separation to obtain mononuclear cells, from which monocytes were subsequently depleted using anti-CD14 microbeads. The isolated cell populations were resuspended in RNAprotect reagent immediately. CD3+ T cells in general were included in the pan T sample. Here is what the overall study found, with its caveats: T cell counts went unrecorded for a couple of pan T samples, which were processed alongside pan B cells. The bead-based sorting could not exclude a CD4+CD8+ double-positive population. No statistically significant differences in V, D and J usage, CDR3 length or N-nucleotide additions were observed among the seven subsets. Over 55% of CD8+ cytotoxic sequences were found to belong to clones with over 100 reads, whereas few such clones were observed in the regulatory and Th2 subsets. Substantial sharing of CDR3s among Th1, Th2 and regulatory T cells was interpreted as suggestive of stochastic cell fate choices.

From V the trimming removes 5 bases and from J it removes 1 base, while the gene matches leave 7 bases of the junction unaccounted for. As encoded in the germline V gene, CDR1 is MDHEN while CDR2 is SYDVKM. The CDR3 numbers 16 residues from cysteine through phenylalanine. Only the CDR3 DNA stays, 48 bases, in frame from base 1. In this chain, TRBV28 is recombined with TRBJ2-1, and 8 junction bases match TRBD2. Sequences were obtained from total T cells sorted from blood. The sample's cell subset or site label, decoded: CD3+ T cells in general. The receptor comes from a man aged 35-49 years in good health. The sequenced DNA: TGTGCCAGCAGTGGGACTGTAGCGGGGTCCTACAATGAGCAGTTCTTC. This codes for CASSGTVAGSYNEQFF.